A selection of T cell receptor beta chains follows, all from one sample in a study of T cells in Graves' hyperthyroidism and ophthalmopathy. TCRdb fed the multiplex PCR reads into MiXCR, producing one record per CDR3 protein. The sample has around 350,000 distinct CDR3 sequences; 15% are singletons. The sample was blood. The receptors shown here come from a woman aged 60-70 years with Graves' ophthalmopathy. CDR3s include the opening cysteine and the closing phenylalanine or tryptophan. D genes are given only for firm matches. Some rows have no size entry. The others give once, few or many, or a class for an expanded clone.

size: few; J: TRBJ2-1; D: TRBD1; length: 15; V: TRBV6-1; CDR3: CASGRDRGYWNEQFF; DNA: TGTGCCAGCGGCCGGGACAGGGGATATTGGAATGAGCAGTTCTTC
size: many; J: TRBJ2-3; D: TRBD2; length: 15; V: TRBV7-3; CDR3: CASSPSAGAADTQYF; DNA: TGTGCCAGCAGCCCCTCGGCGGGAGCGGCAGATACGCAGTATTTT
size: many; J: TRBJ2-5; D: -; length: 15; V: TRBV20-1; CDR3: CSAGTSTHIQETQYF; DNA: TGCAGTGCTGGTACTAGCACCCACATCCAAGAGACCCAGTACTTC
size: many; J: TRBJ2-5; D: TRBD2; length: 14; V: TRBV7-2; CDR3: CASSFNPGGETQYF; DNA: TGTGCCAGCAGCTTTAACCCGGGAGGGGAGACCCAGTACTTC
size: many; J: TRBJ1-2; D: TRBD1; length: 13; V: TRBV5-1; CDR3: CASSEGQGYGYTF; DNA: TGCGCCAGCAGCGAGGGACAGGGTTATGGCTACACCTTC
size: many; J: TRBJ2-3; D: -; length: 12; V: TRBV10-3; CDR3: CAISEGGDTQYF; DNA: TGTGCCATCAGTGAGGGCGGGGATACGCAGTATTTT
size: many; J: TRBJ2-3; D: TRBD2; length: 18; V: TRBV15; CDR3: CATSRDWSSGTSTDTQYF; DNA: TGTGCCACCAGCAGAGATTGGAGTAGCGGGACTAGCACAGATACGCAGTATTTT
size: many; J: TRBJ1-1; D: -; length: 12; V: TRBV7-3; CDR3: CATPWGGTEAFF; DNA: TGTGCCACCCCCTGGGGGGGCACTGAAGCTTTCTTT
size: -; J: TRBJ2-4; D: -; length: 17; V: TRBV7-9; CDR3: CASSLGLTSLAKNIQYF; DNA: TGTGCCAGCAGCTTAGGACTTACTAGTTTGGCCAAAAACATTCAGTACTTC
size: few; J: TRBJ2-3; D: -; length: 14; V: TRBV25-1; CDR3: CASGWGGISDTQYF; DNA: TGTGCCAGCGGGTGGGGTGGGATCTCAGATACGCAGTATTTT
size: many; J: TRBJ1-2; D: TRBD1; length: 14; V: TRBV28; CDR3: CASSRTGVDYGYTF; DNA: TGTGCCAGCAGTCGGACAGGGGTCGACTATGGCTACACCTTC
size: -; J: TRBJ1-4; D: TRBD1; length: 14; V: TRBV2; CDR3: CASSLWDSNEKLFF; DNA: TGTGCCAGCAGTCTATGGGACAGCAATGAAAAACTGTTTTTT
size: many; J: TRBJ2-1; D: TRBD2; length: 16; V: TRBV28; CDR3: CASIGSSGGSYNEQFF; DNA: TGTGCCAGCATCGGTAGTAGCGGGGGCTCCTACAATGAGCAGTTCTTC
size: few; J: TRBJ1-2; D: -; length: 13; V: TRBV14; CDR3: CASSQLTNYGYTF; DNA: TGTGCCAGCAGCCAATTAACTAACTATGGCTACACCTTC
size: -; J: TRBJ1-1; D: TRBD1; length: 14; V: TRBV2; CDR3: CASTRDSLNTEAFF; DNA: TGTGCCAGCACAAGGGACAGCCTGAACACTGAAGCTTTCTTT
size: -; J: TRBJ2-3; D: TRBD1; length: 18; V: TRBV5-1; CDR3: CASSRVPGQGAVADTQYF; DNA: TGTGCCAGCAGCCGGGTCCCGGGACAGGGAGCAGTGGCAGATACGCAGTATTTT
size: -; J: TRBJ2-2; D: TRBD1; length: 16; V: TRBV5-1; CDR3: CASSYGTGGYTGELFF; DNA: TGCGCCAGCAGCTACGGGACAGGGGGGTACACCGGGGAGCTGTTTTTT
size: many; J: TRBJ1-1; D: TRBD1; length: 17; V: TRBV5-1; CDR3: CASSLTIQGARGTEAFF; DNA: TGCGCCAGCAGCTTGACCATTCAGGGGGCGCGTGGCACTGAAGCTTTCTTT
size: many; J: TRBJ2-3; D: TRBD2; length: 15; V: TRBV6-2/TRBV6-3; CDR3: CASSPGQRESDTQYF; DNA: TGTGCCAGCTCCCCCGGGCAGCGGGAGTCGGATACGCAGTATTTT
size: many; J: TRBJ2-7; D: TRBD2; length: 14; V: TRBV20-1; CDR3: CSARVAGATYEQYF; DNA: TGCAGTGCTAGGGTAGCGGGAGCTACCTACGAGCAGTACTTC
size: many; J: TRBJ2-2; D: -; length: 12; V: TRBV30; CDR3: CAWNGNTGELFF; DNA: TGTGCCTGGAATGGGAACACCGGGGAGCTGTTTTTT
size: few; J: TRBJ2-1; D: TRBD2; length: 16; V: TRBV4-2; CDR3: CASSQEGLAARNEQFF; DNA: TGTGCCAGCAGCCAAGAGGGACTAGCGGCCCGGAATGAGCAGTTCTTC